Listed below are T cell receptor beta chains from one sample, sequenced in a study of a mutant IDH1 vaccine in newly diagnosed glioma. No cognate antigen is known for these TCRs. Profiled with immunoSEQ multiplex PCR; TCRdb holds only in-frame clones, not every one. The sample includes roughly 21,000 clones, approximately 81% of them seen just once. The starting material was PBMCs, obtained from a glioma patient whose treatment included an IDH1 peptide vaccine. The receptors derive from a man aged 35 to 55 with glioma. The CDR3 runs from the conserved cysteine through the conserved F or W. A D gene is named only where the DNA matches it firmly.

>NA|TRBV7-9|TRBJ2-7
CASSSRDIGSYEQYF
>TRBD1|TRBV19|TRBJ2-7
CASSRQGAVAYEQYF
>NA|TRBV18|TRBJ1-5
CASSPKGGHNQPQHF
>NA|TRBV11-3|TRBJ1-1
CASSLTVNTEAFF
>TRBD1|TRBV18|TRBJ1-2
CASSPRDRGGGYTF
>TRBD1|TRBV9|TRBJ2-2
CASSARGTATTGELFF
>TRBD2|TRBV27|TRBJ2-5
CASSDARGRGETQYF
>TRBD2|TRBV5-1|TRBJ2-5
CASSLQREAIETQYF
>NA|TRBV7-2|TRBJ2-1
CASSQGYFTGNEQFF
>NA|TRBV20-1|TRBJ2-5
CSTYRAETQYF
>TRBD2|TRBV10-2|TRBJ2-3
CASRTSGVADTQYF
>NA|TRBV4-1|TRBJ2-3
CASSQQGLNTDTQYF